This T cell receptor (beta chain) derives from a study of beta chain features in type 1 diabetes. This clone was seen at least ten times. The CDR3 is 11 amino acids. Trimming cost V 4 bases and J 5 bases, with 4 bases left between them. Germline V gene sequence: CDR1 SNHLY, CDR2 FYNNEI. cDNA synthesis used the whole RNA isolate, giving expressed TCRB sequences. Repertoires were generated with immunoSEQ multiplex PCR, while TCRdb's copy carries only in-frame clones and drops some. The table lists approximately 150,000 clones, less than 10% of them singletons. The genes are TRBV2 and TRBJ2-3; D ambiguous. Sample: central memory CD4+ T cells from blood. This receptor was taken from a woman between 40 and 50 years old in good health. CDR3 protein: CASSGKDTQYF. In nucleotides, the CDR3 is TGTGCCAGCAGTGGTAAAGATACGCAGTATTTT.